The 22 T cell receptor beta chains below come from one sample, sequenced in a study of CD8+CD57+ T cells in acquired aplastic anemia. Genomic DNA, serving as template, underwent TCR beta VDJ and CDR3 profiling. Via MiXCR, TCRdb re-called the reads, giving one row per CDR3 protein. The sample consists of 150,000 to 200,000 distinct CDR3 sequences, about 64% of them appearing once. Material for sequencing was sorted CD4+, CD8+, or CD8+CD57+ T cells (not recorded which) from PBMCs. The receptors were sampled from a human donor in good health.

V usage is TRBV15 and J usage is TRBJ2-1, with 7 nucleotides matching TRBD2. This CDR3 comprises 15 residues. V lost 3 bases and J lost 8; bases outside the gene matches: 10. Per the germline V gene, CDR1 is LNHNV and CDR2 is YYDKDF (reference sequence). CDR3 sequence (DNA): TGTGCCACCAGCAGGGTGGGCGGGAGACGGGATGAGCAGTTCTTC. Its protein is CATSRVGGRRDEQFF.

This clonotype showed up just once. The chain combines TRBV2 with TRBJ1-5; no reliable D call. The CDR3 runs 14 residues. Trimming removed 7 bases from V and 3 bases from J, with 13 bases in between. Germline V gives CDR1 SNHLY, CDR2 FYNNEI. This CDR3 reads CASKVTGSNQPQHF. DNA for the CDR3: TGTGCCAGCAAGGTAACTGGGTCCAATCAGCCCCAGCATTTT.

This clonotype was recorded many times. The chain carries TRBV5-6 and TRBJ2-3, with 12 nucleotides matching TRBD2. In germline, CDR1 is SGHDT, CDR2 YYEEEE. V shed 5 bases and J 4 bases; nucleotides not matched to a gene: 5. The CDR3 contains 15 residues. The CDR3 region is CASRATSGRADTQYF. In DNA form, the CDR3 reads TGTGCCAGCAGGGCGACTAGCGGGAGAGCAGATACGCAGTATTTT.

The V gene is TRBV6-5, the J gene TRBJ2-1; 9 bases line up with TRBD1. The CDR3 spans 14 residues. The V and J ends lost 6 bases and 8 bases, in that order; junction bases with no gene match: 8. CDR1 and CDR2 from the germline V gene are MNHEY and SVGAGI. The chain's CDR3 is CASSRGQGGHEQFF. CDR3 in DNA: TGTGCCAGCAGCCGGGGACAGGGTGGACATGAGCAGTTCTTC.

This clonotype has ten or more counts. The chain couples TRBV27 to TRBJ2-7, with D perhaps matching TRBD2 (6 bases). Per the germline V gene, CDR1 is MNHEY and CDR2 is SMNVEV (reference sequence). The CDR3 consists of 13 residues. V dropped 5 bases and J dropped 2 bases, with 10 bases sitting between them. The CDR3 bases are TGTGCCAGCAGTCGGGACTCGACCTACGAGCAGTACTTC. Amino acids: CASSRDSTYEQYF.

This clonotype was found many times. The V gene is TRBV2, the J gene TRBJ1-5; 9 bases agree with TRBD1. The length of the CDR3 is 14 residues. The ends lost 2 bases at V and 6 bases at J; junction bases unmatched: 2. Germline CDR1 and CDR2: SNHLY and FYNNEI. The chain's CDR3 is CASSETGGSQPQHF. CDR3 sequence (DNA): TGTGCCAGCAGTGAAACAGGGGGCTCTCAGCCCCAGCATTTT.

This clonotype was observed at least ten times. The chain recombines TRBV14 with TRBJ1-2; D may be TRBD1 (6 bases). Germline V gives CDR1 SGHDN, CDR2 FVKESK. Trimming took 3 bases from V and 2 from J, leaving 10 bases between them. The CDR3 runs to 14 residues. CDR3 nucleotide sequence: TGTGCCAGCAGCCATTCAGGACAGAACTATGGCTACACCTTC. Protein sequence: CASSHSGQNYGYTF.

The chain combines TRBV20-1 with TRBJ2-5; 10 positions agree with TRBD1. Germline CDR1 and CDR2: DFQATT and SNEGSKA (reference sequence). The junction had 17 bases not matched to a gene; V was cut back by 6 bases and J by 4 bases. The CDR3 contains 17 residues. The CDR3 here is CSAFPGDRGGKAETQYF. CDR3 sequence (DNA): TGCAGTGCCTTTCCCGGGGACAGGGGAGGAAAGGCAGAGACCCAGTACTTC.

This clonotype was recorded at least ten times. The rearrangement uses TRBV19 and TRBJ2-7, with 8 bases matching TRBD1. V trimming: 6 bases; J trimming: 4 bases; junction bases outside the gene matches: 8. Germline CDR1 reads LNHDA; CDR2 reads SQIVND (reference sequence). This CDR3 spans 14 amino acids. For the CDR3, the DNA is TGTGCCAGTAGCAGGACAGGGCCAGGGTACGAGCAGTACTTC. It translates to CASSRTGPGYEQYF.

In this sample, this clonotype turned up many times. The genes are TRBV11-3 and TRBJ2-7; D might be TRBD2 (6 bases). The CDR3 has 15 residues. Germline CDR1 and CDR2: SGHNT and YENEEA. V lost 1 base and J 0 bases, leaving 10 bases between the germline ends. The CDR3 nucleotides read TGTGCCAGCAGCTTAGTAGTTAGCGGCTCCTACGAGCAGTACTTC. It yields the protein CASSLVVSGSYEQYF.

This chain's CDR3 is CASSMGTAGPDTQYF. As DNA, the CDR3 is TGTGCCAGCAGTATGGGGACCGCGGGCCCAGATACGCAGTATTTT. The J gene is TRBJ2-3, the V gene TRBV25-1; possibly TRBD1 or TRBD2 for D (5 bases each). Trimming stripped 5 bases from V and 4 bases from J, with 16 bases between. CDR3 length: 15 residues. The germline CDR1 and CDR2 sequences are MGHDK and SYGVNS.

The chain joins TRBV20-1 to TRBJ2-1; 7 nucleotides align to TRBD2. In germline, CDR1 is DFQATT, CDR2 SNEGSKA (reference sequence). The CDR3 is made up of 15 amino acids. The ends lost 4 bases at V and 2 bases at J; junction bases unmatched: 8. The CDR3: CSAKTGLAAYNEQFF. DNA for the CDR3: TGCAGTGCTAAGACGGGGCTAGCGGCCTACAATGAGCAGTTCTTC.

Comment on this clonotype: No conserved phenylalanine or tryptophan ends this CDR3, so it is likely a read error. V is TRBV12-3 or TRBV12-4 and J is TRBJ1-2; the match to TRBD1 covers 8 bases. The length of the CDR3 is 14 residues. The CDR3 nucleotides read TGCGCCAGCAGTCCCGGGACAGGCCCCTATGGCTACACCTCC. This encodes CASSPGTGPYGYTS.

This clonotype was recorded at least ten times. The gene calls are TRBV4-3 and TRBJ2-7; a possible D gene is TRBD2 (6 bases). V lost 0 bases and J lost 3, with 12 bases in between. Looked up from germline, CDR1 is LGHNA and CDR2 is YSLEER. The CDR3 is 15 residues long. The CDR3 DNA sequence: TGCGCCAGCAGCCAAGACCGGGACTCGGTCTACGAGCAGTACTTC. As protein: CASSQDRDSVYEQYF.

The chain couples TRBV20-1 to TRBJ1-5, with a possible D match to TRBD1 (5 bases). There are 14 residues in the CDR3. V was shortened by 1 base and J by 4 bases, with 11 bases between the two germline ends. Germline V lookup: CDR1 DFQATT, CDR2 SNEGSKA (reference sequence). The CDR3: CSARAGEGNQPQHF. For the CDR3, the DNA is TGCAGTGCTAGAGCAGGAGAGGGGAATCAGCCCCAGCATTTT.

There are many counts of this clonotype. J is TRBJ1-1 and V is TRBV11-2, with no clear D. The ends were cut back, 5 bases at V and 1 base at J, with 8 bases in the middle. CDR3 length: 13 residues. CDR1 SGHAT and CDR2 FQNNGV come from the germline V gene. The CDR3 bases are TGTGCCAGCAGCCCGGACTGGAACACTGAAGCTTTCTTT. Encoded protein: CASSPDWNTEAFF.

The chain recombines TRBV20-1 with TRBJ2-7; no clear D gene. The CDR3 is 12 amino acids. The germline V and J ends were trimmed by 6 bases and 6 bases, with 15 bases remaining between them. Germline lookup yields CDR1 DFQATT and CDR2 SNEGSKA (reference sequence). CDR3 protein: CSALTEVGEQYF. The DNA of the CDR3 is TGCAGTGCGCTGACGGAAGTAGGCGAGCAGTACTTC.

This chain uses TRBV7-9 with TRBJ1-6, with 9 bases aligning to TRBD1. The germline CDR1 and CDR2 sequences are SEHNR and FQNEAQ (reference sequence). J gave up 10 bases and V 8 bases, and 12 bases lay outside the gene matches. CDR3 length: 15 amino acids. The CDR3 region has the DNA TGTGCCAGCGAACCTCCGGGACAGGGACAATCACCCCTCCACTTT. As protein: CASEPPGQGQSPLHF.

This sequence joins TRBV10-3 and TRBJ2-6; no clear D. The V gene lost 3 bases and the J gene lost 0 bases, with 18 bases spanning the gap. The germline CDR1 and CDR2 sequences are ENHRY and SYGVKD. The length of the CDR3 is 19 residues. This CDR3 reads CAISDLRRAESSGANVLTF. The CDR3 nucleotides read TGTGCCATCAGTGACCTCCGAAGGGCCGAAAGCTCTGGGGCCAACGTCCTGACTTTC.

The CDR3 DNA reads TGTGCCAGCAGCGACGGGGTGGAGAAGTACTTC. Amino acids: CASSDGVEKYF. The chain uses TRBV9 and TRBJ2-7, with a tentative D call TRBD2 (5 bases). CDR3 length equals 11 residues. Per the germline V gene, CDR1 is SGDLS and CDR2 is YYNGEE. V was trimmed by 3 bases and J by 11 bases, leaving 12 bases between them.

This sequence joins TRBV6-6 and TRBJ1-2; D is possibly TRBD1 (6 bases). The CDR3 consists of 12 residues. V was clipped by 5 bases and J by 3 bases, with 7 bases between them. The V gene's germline CDR1 is MNHNY and CDR2 SVGAGI (reference sequence). CDR3 in amino acids: CASSRTDYGYTF. CDR3 sequence (DNA): TGTGCCAGCAGTCGGACAGACTATGGCTACACCTTC.

Many counts were recorded for this clonotype. The rearrangement joins TRBV6-2 or TRBV6-3 to TRBJ2-2; 7 bases align to TRBD1. The CDR3 extends over 15 amino acids. V shed 5 bases and J 4 bases; nucleotides not matched to a gene: 7. Looked up from germline, CDR1 is MNHEY and CDR2 is SVGEGT. This chain's CDR3 is CASSATGRGTGELFF. CDR3 sequence (DNA): TGTGCCAGCAGTGCGACAGGGCGAGGCACCGGGGAGCTGTTTTTT.